Below are 23 T cell receptor beta chains sequenced from a single sample in a study of T cells in Graves' hyperthyroidism and ophthalmopathy. Amplified TCR beta CDR3 regions came from RNA transcripts. TCR CDR3 underwent first-round RT-PCR with the HTBI primer set. TCRdb reprocessed the multiplex PCR reads via MiXCR and lists one record per CDR3 protein. Of roughly 180,000 distinct CDR3 sequences listed, less than 10% are singletons. Sequencing was performed on blood. The receptors were sampled from a woman between 18 and 30 years old with Graves' hyperthyroidism that later progressed to Graves' ophthalmopathy.

The table lists this clonotype with many counts. The CDR3 sequence is CATSDPGQGYGYTF. The CDR3 DNA is TGTGCCACCAGTGATCCGGGACAGGGCTATGGCTACACCTTC. This rearrangement joins TRBV24-1 to TRBJ1-2; 9 nucleotides agree with TRBD1. The CDR3 runs 14 residues. From germline, CDR1 is KGHDR and CDR2 SFDVKD. The ends lost 3 bases at V and 4 bases at J; junction bases unmatched: 2.

In this sample, this clonotype turned up many times. The V call is TRBV10-3, the J call TRBJ2-3; the D gene is possibly TRBD2 (7 bases). The CDR3 is 15 residues long. Looked up from germline, CDR1 is ENHRY and CDR2 is SYGVKD. V was trimmed by 11 bases and J by 3 bases, leaving 21 bases between them. The CDR3 sequence is CAAASTGGPTDTQYF. The CDR3 region has the DNA TGTGCCGCCGCATCGACGGGGGGCCCAACAGATACGCAGTATTTT.

This clonotype has just a few counts. The chain is built from TRBV5-4 and TRBJ2-3, with 7 positions matching TRBD1. The V gene end was trimmed by 2 bases and the J gene end by 0 bases; junction bases not matched to a gene: 3. Germline lookup yields CDR1 SGHNT and CDR2 YYREEE (reference sequence). There are 15 residues in the CDR3. CDR3 sequence (DNA): TGTGCCAGCAGCTTTCGGACAGGTAGCACAGATACGCAGTATTTT. Translated: CASSFRTGSTDTQYF. Full variable domain (missing parts from reference TRBV5-4 and TRBJ2-3): ETGVTQSPTHLIKTRGQQVTLRCSSQSGHNTVSWYQQALGQGPQFIFQYYREEENGRGNFPPRFSGLQFPNYSSELNVNALELDDSALYLCASSFRTGSTDTQYFGPGTRLTVL.

This clonotype was seen many times. The chain recombines TRBV11-3 with TRBJ2-2; 8 bases are a match to TRBD1. The CDR3 has 15 residues. From germline, CDR1 is SGHNT and CDR2 YENEEA. V shed 1 base and J 6 bases; nucleotides not matched to a gene: 4. The DNA of the CDR3 is TGTGCCAGCAGCTTAGGGACAGGGAGCGCCGGGGAGCTGTTTTTT. Its protein product is CASSLGTGSAGELFF.

The rearrangement uses TRBV4-1 and TRBJ2-2, with 10 positions matching TRBD1. The CDR3 consists of 15 residues. The J segment lost 7 bases and the V segment lost 1 base, leaving 3 bases of the junction unmatched. Germline lookup yields CDR1 MGHRA and CDR2 YSYEKL. For the CDR3, the DNA is TGCGCCAGCAGCCAAGGACAGGGGGCCGGCGGGGAGCTGTTTTTT. As protein: CASSQGQGAGGELFF.

At least ten counts were recorded for this clonotype. CDR3 in DNA: TGTGCCAGCAGTACACTCTCCGGGACTAGCGGGAGAAGGACCGGGGAGCTGTTTTTT. Translated: CASSTLSGTSGRRTGELFF. The rearrangement joins TRBV6-1 to TRBJ2-2, with TRBD2 identical over 14 bases. V lost 5 bases and J lost 5; bases outside the gene matches: 13. The germline V gene encodes CDR1 MNHNS and CDR2 SASEGT. The CDR3 totals 19 residues.

This clonotype was observed at least ten times. V gene TRBV2 combines with J gene TRBJ1-2; D is ambiguous. This CDR3 is built from 12 residues. Per the germline V gene, CDR1 is SNHLY and CDR2 is FYNNEI. Trimming pared 0 bases from V and 7 bases from J, leaving 6 bases between. CDR3 loop: CASSEATVGYTF. The CDR3 region has the DNA TGTGCCAGCAGTGAAGCAACGGTTGGCTACACCTTC. Drawing the rest from reference TRBV2 and TRBJ1-2, the complete variable domain is EPEVTQTPSHQVTQMGQEVILRCVPISNHLYFYWYRQILGQKVEFLVSFYNNEISEKSEIFDDQFSVERPDGSNFTLKIRSTKLEDSAMYFCASSEATVGYTFGSGTRLTVV.

This clonotype was counted many times. CDR3 loop: CASSRTANEKLFF. Written as DNA, the CDR3 is TGTGCCAGCAGCAGGACTGCTAATGAAAAACTGTTTTTT. The chain joins TRBV7-9 to TRBJ1-4; D gene ambiguous. V gave up 5 bases and J gave up 3 bases, with 7 bases separating them. The V gene's germline CDR1 is SEHNR and CDR2 FQNEAQ (reference sequence). The CDR3 consists of 13 residues.

The table lists this clonotype with many counts. The chain has TRBV19 and TRBJ1-5; D is unresolved. Germline V CDR1 and CDR2: LNHDA, SQIVND (reference sequence). V gave up 4 bases and J gave up 0 bases, with 10 bases separating them. This CDR3 spans 15 amino acids. DNA of the CDR3: TGTGCCAGTAGTACCGGGAGGAATAGCAATCAGCCCCAGCATTTT. Its protein is CASSTGRNSNQPQHF.

The table lists this clonotype with many counts. This rearrangement joins TRBV6-1 to TRBJ2-7, with D possibly being TRBD2 (6 bases). CDR1 and CDR2 from the germline V gene are MNHNS and SASEGT. The CDR3 covers 13 residues. V lost 4 bases and J 4 bases, leaving 11 bases between the germline ends. The CDR3 loop reads CASSVTGGYEQYF. Written as DNA, the CDR3 is TGTGCCAGCAGTGTAACAGGAGGGTACGAGCAGTACTTC.

This clonotype was seen only a few times. The V call is TRBV9, the J call TRBJ2-3, with 8 bases matching TRBD1. Unmatched junction bases numbered 3, after V lost 0 bases and J lost 3 bases. From germline, CDR1 is SGDLS and CDR2 YYNGEE. The CDR3 totals 15 residues. CDR3 sequence (DNA): TGTGCCAGCAGCGTAGCTCAGGGGGCGACAGATACGCAGTATTTT. Translating it yields CASSVAQGATDTQYF.

This clonotype was detected many times. The chain combines TRBV28 with TRBJ1-2, with 9 bases that match TRBD1. With 6 bases clipped from V and 4 bases from J, the junction kept 6 bases outside the gene matches. This CDR3 spans 14 amino acids. Germline loops: CDR1 MDHEN, CDR2 SYDVKM. The CDR3 protein is CASSRGQGSYGYTF. CDR3 DNA sequence: TGTGCCAGCAGCCGTGGACAGGGGAGCTATGGCTACACCTTC.

The rearrangement uses TRBV4-1 and TRBJ2-1; TRBD2 aligns across 7 bases. V shed 0 bases and J 8 bases; nucleotides not matched to a gene: 7. The germline CDR1 and CDR2 sequences are MGHRA and YSYEKL. This CDR3 is built from 15 residues. The CDR3, as DNA: TGCGCCAGCAGCCAAGAAGGACTAGTAAGGTATGAGCAGTTCTTC. This encodes CASSQEGLVRYEQFF.

This rearrangement joins TRBV18 to TRBJ2-1; 12 positions agree with TRBD2. Germline values: CDR1 KGHSH, CDR2 LQKENI. Unmatched junction bases numbered 4, after V lost 6 bases and J lost 1 base. The length of the CDR3 is 16 residues. The chain's CDR3 is CASSQTSGGSYNEQFF. CDR3 nucleotide sequence: TGTGCCAGCTCTCAGACTAGCGGGGGATCCTACAATGAGCAGTTCTTC.

Only a few counts were recorded for this clonotype. The chain uses TRBV3-1 and TRBJ2-1, with TRBD2 identical over 7 bases. The CDR3 spans 15 residues. J lost 8 bases, V lost 0 bases, and 7 bases had no gene match. Germline V gives CDR1 LGHDT, CDR2 YNNKEL (reference sequence). The CDR3 region is CASSQEGTTGHEQFF. DNA for the CDR3: TGTGCCAGCAGCCAAGAAGGGACTACCGGCCATGAGCAGTTCTTC.

V and J are TRBV10-1 and TRBJ2-1; D is uncertain. The CDR3 extends over 13 amino acids. CDR1 and CDR2 (germline): WNHNN, SYGVQD (reference sequence). Trimming removed 6 bases from V and 8 bases from J, with 14 bases in between. CDR3 amino acids: CASRMDSMDEQFF. CDR3 bases: TGCGCCAGCAGGATGGATTCTATGGATGAGCAGTTCTTC.

Ten or more counts support this clonotype. The rearrangement links TRBV29-1 to TRBJ1-2, with D perhaps TRBD1 (5 bases). The CDR3 covers 16 residues. The V gene's germline CDR1 is SQVTM and CDR2 ANQGSEA. With 0 bases removed from V and 3 bases from J, the gap between germline ends came to 17 bases. Written as DNA, the CDR3 is TGCAGCGTTGAAGACTTAGGGATCGACAGCTACTATGGCTACACCTTC. This translates into CSVEDLGIDSYYGYTF.

This clonotype came up a few times. The rearrangement joins TRBV7-9 to TRBJ2-5, with 13 nucleotides matching TRBD2. CDR1 and CDR2 from the germline V gene are SEHNR and FQNEAQ (reference sequence). The trim removed 5 bases at V and 11 bases at J, leaving 11 bases unmatched. The CDR3 is 15 amino acids. DNA of the CDR3: TGTGCCAGCAGCCCTAGAACTAGCGGGGGGGCGGCACAGTACTTC. It encodes CASSPRTSGGAAQYF.

V and J are TRBV7-9 and TRBJ2-1; no clear D gene. Trimming left V 5 bases short and J 9 bases short, with 14 bases between. CDR3 length equals 13 residues. Germline V gene sequence: CDR1 SEHNR, CDR2 FQNEAQ (reference sequence). As DNA, the CDR3 is TGTGCCAGCAGCAGGGCTCGAGAGAGTGAGCAGTTCTTC. Translated, it gives CASSRARESEQFF.

This clonotype was found many times. CDR3 nucleotide sequence: TGCAGTGCTAGACACAGGGCCACTGAAGCTTTCTTT. It translates to CSARHRATEAFF. The V call is TRBV20-1, the J call TRBJ1-1; D is possibly TRBD1 (6 bases). The CDR3 covers 12 residues. The germline gives CDR1 DFQATT, CDR2 SNEGSKA (reference sequence). The germline V and J ends were trimmed by 2 bases and 4 bases, with 8 bases remaining between them.

This clonotype appeared many times. V and J are TRBV28 and TRBJ2-7, with 8 bases that match TRBD2. The CDR3 spans 13 residues. Germline V gene lookup returns CDR1 MDHEN and CDR2 SYDVKM. J gave up 4 bases and V 5 bases, and 4 bases lay outside the gene matches. This chain's CDR3 is CASSNGLAYEQYF. Here the CDR3 DNA reads TGTGCCAGCAGTAACGGACTAGCTTACGAGCAGTACTTC.

Ten or more counts support this clonotype. The chain links TRBV20-1 to TRBJ2-7; TRBD2 aligns across 11 bases. This CDR3 has 15 residues. V shed 0 bases and J 1 base; nucleotides not matched to a gene: 2. Germline V gene lookup returns CDR1 DFQATT and CDR2 SNEGSKA (reference sequence). For the CDR3, the DNA is TGCAGTGCTAGAGAGGGACTAGCGGCATCCTACGAGCAGTACTTC. It codes for CSAREGLAASYEQYF.

V is TRBV4-1 and J is TRBJ2-7, with TRBD1 identical over 7 bases. CDR3 length equals 14 residues. Germline CDR1 is MGHRA and CDR2 is YSYEKL. The V gene end was trimmed by 1 base and the J gene end by 4 bases; junction bases not matched to a gene: 4. CDR3 in DNA: TGCGCCAGCAGCCAAGCGACAGGGCGGTACGAGCAGTACTTC. This translates into CASSQATGRYEQYF.